A selection of T cell receptor beta chains follows, all from one sample in a study of shared clonotypes between healthy human individuals. Data came from immunoSEQ multiplex PCR; TCRdb stores just in-frame clones and leaves some out. The sample carries 550,000 to 800,000 clones, approximately 79% recorded once. What was sequenced was memory CD4+ T cells sorted from blood. These receptors all stem from a young woman in good health. Each CDR3 is given with its conserved first and last residue. The order of the fields is J gene, clone size, V gene, D gene, CDR3 DNA, CDR3 protein. The D gene is left open where the match is weak. Rows give clone size only sometimes, using once, few, many, or a class for an expanded clone.

TRBJ2-1	NA	TRBV11-2	TRBD2	TGTGCCAGCAGCTTGACTAGCGGGAGTCAGCAGTTCTTC	CASSLTSGSQQFF
TRBJ1-5	NA	TRBV30	TRBD1	TGTGCCTGGGGGACAGGCTTGGGCAATCAGCCCCAGCATTTT	CAWGTGLGNQPQHF
TRBJ1-5	few	TRBV2	TRBD1	TGTGCCAGCAGGGGGACAGGGAATCAGCCCCAGCATTTT	CASRGTGNQPQHF
TRBJ2-1	once	TRBV27	TRBD2	TGTGCCAGCACCCCACTAGCGGGAGTTAGAAATGAGCAGTTCTTC	CASTPLAGVRNEQFF
TRBJ1-2	NA	TRBV29-1	TRBD1	TGCAGCGGCGACAGGGACGCTGATGGCTACACCTTC	CSGDRDADGYTF
TRBJ2-2	NA	TRBV6-4	NA	TGTGCCAGCAGTGACCTAGCGAACACCGGGGAGCTGTTTTTT	CASSDLANTGELFF
TRBJ1-2	NA	TRBV5-6	NA	TGTGCCAGCAGCCCCAACCCTGGAGGGGGCTATGGCTACACCTTC	CASSPNPGGGYGYTF
TRBJ2-3	NA	TRBV6-5	TRBD1	TGTGCCAGCGGTCAGACAGGGATCGGCACAGATACGCAGTATTTT	CASGQTGIGTDTQYF
TRBJ2-1	NA	TRBV10-3	NA	TGTGCCATCAGTGATTCGCGGAGCAATGAGCAGTTCTTC	CAISDSRSNEQFF
TRBJ2-7	NA	TRBV4-1	NA	TGCGCCAGCAGCCAAGTTTCTGCGGGGCGCCGTGGGACCCGACGCTACGAGCAGTACTTC	CASSQVSAGRRGTRRYEQYF
TRBJ1-1	NA	TRBV30	NA	TGTGCCTGGAGGGCCGGGACTGTGAACACTGAAGCTTTCTTT	CAWRAGTVNTEAFF
TRBJ2-7	NA	TRBV30	NA	TGTGCCTGGAGTGTCAGTAGGTCTTTGCACGAGCAGTACTTC	CAWSVSRSLHEQYF
TRBJ2-7	once	TRBV18	TRBD1	TGTGCCAGCTCACCAGGACAGGGCATTGACGAGCAGTACTTC	CASSPGQGIDEQYF
TRBJ2-7	few	TRBV28	TRBD1	TGTGCCAGCAGGAGACAGGGGGTGAACGAGCAGTACTTC	CASRRQGVNEQYF
TRBJ2-2	NA	TRBV11-3	NA	TGTGCCAGCAGCTTGTTCAGGAACACCGGGGAGCTGTTTTTT	CASSLFRNTGELFF
TRBJ2-2	NA	TRBV9	TRBD2	TGTGCCAGCAGCGTAGGTGGTGTAGCGGGCCCCGGGGAGCTGTTTTTT	CASSVGGVAGPGELFF